Presented here are 5 T cell receptor beta chains from one specimen sequenced in a study of cytomegalovirus exposure and HLA in healthy donors. This PCR relied on a set of 60 Vbeta primers and 13 Jbeta primers. Data came from immunoSEQ multiplex PCR; TCRdb stores just in-frame clones and leaves some out. This table has approximately 140,000 clones, about four fifths appearing once. Sequenced input: PBMCs. The receptors shown here come from a man aged 18 to 29 in good health and CMV-seronegative.

This clone was counted only a few times. This rearrangement joins TRBV6-1 to TRBJ2-7, with D hard to call. The V and J ends lost 3 bases and 3 bases respectively, with 6 bases between them. CDR3 length equals 12 residues. Germline loops: CDR1 MNHNS, CDR2 SASEGT. CDR3 protein: CASSDTDYEQYF. CDR3 sequence (DNA): TGTGCCAGCAGTGACACAGACTACGAGCAGTACTTC.

Note on this clone: A read error may account for a junction end that differs from germline. This sequence joins TRBV27 and TRBJ1-5; D is ambiguous. The germline gives CDR1 MNHEY, CDR2 SMNVEV (reference sequence). The CDR3 totals 13 residues. In DNA form, the CDR3 reads TGTGCCAGCAGTTTGGCTAGCGATCAGCCCCAGCATTTT. This codes for CASSLASDQPQHF.

This chain joins TRBV7-2 and TRBJ1-5; D may be TRBD1 (6 bases). This CDR3 region has 16 residues. V dropped 4 bases and J dropped 1 base, with 14 bases sitting between them. CDR1 SGHTA and CDR2 FQGNSA come from the germline V gene. CDR3 region: CASSSHRVRSNQPQHF. CDR3 nucleotide sequence: TGTGCCAGCAGCTCCCACAGGGTTAGGAGCAATCAGCCCCAGCATTTT.

The CDR3 spells CASTKRQGQSGETQYF. Here the CDR3 DNA reads TGTGCCAGCACTAAAAGACAGGGTCAATCTGGAGAGACCCAGTACTTC. The rearrangement uses TRBV5-6 and TRBJ2-5, with TRBD1 matching 7 bases. Germline V gives CDR1 SGHDT, CDR2 YYEEEE. This CDR3 is built from 16 residues. V was pared by 6 bases and J by 4 bases, with 15 bases of the junction left unmatched.

The chain uses TRBV9 and TRBJ1-3, with 7 bases fitting TRBD1. Germline CDR1 reads SGDLS; CDR2 reads YYNGEE. CDR3 length: 16 amino acids. V lost 3 bases and J lost 3; bases outside the gene matches: 9. As DNA, the CDR3 is TGTGCCAGCAGCGCCCTGACAGGGATCCATGGAAACACCATATATTTT. As protein: CASSALTGIHGNTIYF.